The 22 T cell receptor beta chains below come from one sample, sequenced in a study of blood T cell repertoires in COVID-19. Profiling relied on immunoSEQ multiplex PCR, and the TCRdb table lists in-frame clones only, not all of them. The sample has 150,000 to 200,000 clones, 80% to 90% seen once. The sample was PBMCs or T cells enriched from blood (not recorded which). Receptors originate from a man between 45 and 60 years old who had recovered from COVID-19.

The chain links TRBV7-9 to TRBJ2-1; a possible D gene is TRBD1 (6 bases). V lost 3 bases to trimming and J lost 7 bases, with 10 bases between them. Germline-derived CDR1 and CDR2 are SEHNR and FQNEAQ (reference sequence). The CDR3 sequence is 13 residues long. The CDR3 sequence: CASSLWGQNEQFF. The CDR3 DNA reads as TGTGCCAGCAGCTTGTGGGGGCAGAATGAGCAGTTCTTC.

This clone was seen only once. This chain connects TRBV5-1 to TRBJ1-6, with unresolved D. The CDR3 covers 13 residues. Trimming took off 5 bases at V and 6 bases at J, with 9 bases between the two ends. The germline V gene has CDR1 SGHRS and CDR2 YFSETQ. CDR3 sequence: CASSTQINSPLHF. The CDR3 DNA is TGCGCCAGCAGTACCCAGATTAATTCACCCCTCCACTTT.

For this clone: This specimen includes other DNA sequences encoding the same CDR3. The chain couples TRBV19 to TRBJ1-1, with D maybe TRBD1 (6 bases). Between the trimmed V and J ends, which lost 6 bases and 2 bases, there was a span of 10 bases. The CDR3 is 13 amino acids. The germline V gene has CDR1 LNHDA and CDR2 SQIVND (reference sequence). The CDR3 region is CASSRTVNTEAFF. CDR3 in DNA: TGTGCCAGTAGCCGGACAGTTAACACTGAAGCTTTCTTT.

This sequence joins TRBV2 and TRBJ1-4; TRBD1 aligns across 10 bases. Trimming cost V 6 bases and J 7 bases; bases outside gene matches: 2. The germline V gene encodes CDR1 SNHLY and CDR2 FYNNEI. This CDR3 is 13 amino acids long. This CDR3 is CASRGQGIEKLFF. DNA of the CDR3: TGTGCCAGCAGGGGACAGGGGATTGAAAAACTGTTTTTT. Full variable domain (outside the CDR3, taken from reference TRBV2 and TRBJ1-4): EPEVTQTPSHQVTQMGQEVILRCVPISNHLYFYWYRQILGQKVEFLVSFYNNEISEKSEIFDDQFSVERPDGSNFTLKIRSTKLEDSAMYFCASRGQGIEKLFFGSGTQLSVL.

The V call is TRBV11-3, the J call TRBJ2-1; D remains unclear. The CDR3 consists of 12 residues. Germline CDR1 reads SGHNT; CDR2 reads YENEEA. V lost 1 base to trimming and J lost 9 bases, with 7 bases between them. CDR3 DNA: TGTGCCAGCAGCTTAGGTCCAGGTGAGCAGTTCTTC. It codes for CASSLGPGEQFF. Full variable domain (missing parts from reference TRBV11-3 and TRBJ2-1): EAGVVQSPRYKIIEKKQPVAFWCNPISGHNTLYWYLQNLGQGPELLIRYENEEAVDDSQLPKDRFSAERLKGVDSTLKIQPAELGDSAVYLCASSLGPGEQFFGPGTRLTVL.

The chain has TRBV30 and TRBJ1-5, with 9 positions matching TRBD1. Germline CDR1 and CDR2: GTSNPN and SVGIG (reference sequence). CDR3 size: 17 residues. J lost 4 bases, V lost 0 bases, and 10 bases had no gene match. The CDR3 loop is CAWSVKDRGVRNQPQHF. The CDR3 DNA reads as TGTGCCTGGAGTGTAAAGGACAGGGGAGTAAGGAATCAGCCCCAGCATTTT.

This chain joins TRBV2 and TRBJ2-5, with D tentatively TRBD1 (5 bases). Deletions cut 5 bases from V and 5 bases from J, with 12 bases between. CDR3 length: 13 amino acids. Germline assignment: CDR1 SNHLY and CDR2 FYNNEI. The CDR3 sequence: CASSPREKETQYF. The CDR3, as DNA: TGTGCCAGCAGTCCCAGGGAAAAGGAGACCCAGTACTTC.

This rearrangement joins TRBV11-1 to TRBJ1-3; D gene unclear. V was clipped by 5 bases and J by 9 bases, with 8 bases between them. This CDR3 has 11 amino acids. Germline CDR1 is SGHAT and CDR2 is FQDESV (reference sequence). This CDR3 is CASSRGVTIYF. CDR3 nucleotides: TGTGCCAGCAGCCGAGGCGTCACCATATATTTT.

The chain uses TRBV9 and TRBJ1-2, with 11 positions matching TRBD1. Germline V lookup: CDR1 SGDLS, CDR2 YYNGEE. With 0 bases clipped from V and 7 bases from J, the junction kept 14 bases outside the gene matches. The CDR3 spans 18 residues. The CDR3: CASSVDNGQGAAGSGYTF. The CDR3 nucleotides read TGTGCCAGCAGCGTAGATAACGGACAGGGGGCTGCGGGGTCTGGCTACACCTTC.

The table lists this clone with a count of one. The J gene is TRBJ2-1, the V gene TRBV19, with TRBD2 identical over 9 bases. The CDR3 runs 16 residues. V was clipped by 2 bases and J by 5 bases; unmatched bases: 7. Germline CDR1 and CDR2: LNHDA and SQIVND (reference sequence). In DNA, the CDR3 is TGTGCCAGTAGTATAAAAAGCGGGGGGCCGGACAATGAGCAGTTCTTC. Translating it yields CASSIKSGGPDNEQFF.

The chain couples TRBV1 to TRBJ2-7; the tabulated D call, TRBD1, remains unverified against the DNA. TRBV1 is classified as a pseudogene. This CDR3 has 16 amino acids. The CDR3 nucleotides are TGCACCAGCAGCCAAAGTAGGGGACAGGGCTTTTGCGAGCAGTACTTC. This translates into CTSSQSRGQGFCEQYF.

This chain uses TRBV5-1 with TRBJ1-1; D gene unclear. Germline values: CDR1 SGHRS, CDR2 YFSETQ. V was clipped by 4 bases and J by 4 bases, with 14 bases between them. This CDR3 is built from 14 residues. The CDR3 DNA follows: TGCGCCAGCAGCGTAGCCATTACGGGCACTGAAGCTTTCTTT. It specifies CASSVAITGTEAFF.

V usage is TRBV19 and J usage is TRBJ2-3, with 9 bases lining up with TRBD1. CDR1 and CDR2 from the germline V gene are LNHDA and SQIVND (reference sequence). Trimming removed 3 bases from V and 3 bases from J; junction bases left unmatched: 7. The CDR3 has 16 residues. The chain's CDR3 is CASSMGQGKTTDTQYF. CDR3 bases: TGTGCCAGTAGTATGGGACAGGGTAAAACGACAGATACGCAGTATTTT.

J is TRBJ2-1 and V is TRBV7-8, with D hard to call. V was trimmed by 5 bases and J by 0 bases, leaving 11 bases between them. Germline assignment: CDR1 SGHVS and CDR2 FQNEAQ. The CDR3 length is 15 residues. The CDR3 DNA sequence: TGTGCCAGCAGCCTCAGAACAAGCTCCTACAATGAGCAGTTCTTC. It yields the protein CASSLRTSSYNEQFF.

This clone was observed a single time. The gene calls are TRBV18 and TRBJ1-1, with 7 bases aligning to TRBD1. This CDR3 has 12 amino acids. With V trimmed by 8 bases and J by 7 bases, 7 bases remained unmatched. The germline V gene encodes CDR1 KGHSH and CDR2 LQKENI. The CDR3 protein is CASAGQQNEAFF. CDR3 DNA: TGTGCCAGCGCGGGACAGCAAAATGAAGCTTTCTTT.

V is TRBV19 and J is TRBJ2-7; D ambiguous. The CDR3 has 11 residues. Trimming cost V 10 bases and J 3 bases, with 10 bases left between them. Per the germline V gene, CDR1 is LNHDA and CDR2 is SQIVND (reference sequence). The CDR3 coding sequence is TGTGCCACTTCACCGGGCTACGAGCAGTACTTC. Protein sequence: CATSPGYEQYF. Full variable domain (remainder filled in from reference TRBV19 and TRBJ2-7): DGGITQSPKYLFRKEGQNVTLSCEQNLNHDAMYWYRQDPGQGLRLIYYSQIVNDFQKGDIAEGYSVSREKKESFPLTVTSAQKNPTAFYLCATSPGYEQYFGPGTRLTVT.

The sample holds one count of this clone. The V gene is TRBV14, the J gene TRBJ2-5; TRBD2 matches at 8 bases. CDR1 is SGHDN and CDR2 is FVKESK in the germline V gene. This CDR3 spans 15 amino acids. The ends lost 4 bases at V and 5 bases at J; junction bases unmatched: 9. The CDR3 DNA follows: TGTGCCAGCAGCCTTCGAGCGGGGGCGGGGGAGACCCAGTACTTC. Translation: CASSLRAGAGETQYF.

J is TRBJ1-5 and V is TRBV19; 8 bases are shared with TRBD1. Trimming removed 4 bases from V and 2 bases from J; junction bases left unmatched: 7. The germline gives CDR1 LNHDA, CDR2 SQIVND (reference sequence). The CDR3 is 16 residues long. CDR3 amino acids: CASSTTGDPRNQPQHF. The CDR3 DNA reads as TGTGCCAGTAGTACGACAGGGGACCCGCGCAATCAGCCCCAGCATTTT.

The chain has TRBV3-1 (or the pseudogene TRBV3-2) and TRBJ1-3; D is unresolved. CDR1 and CDR2 (germline): LGHDT, YNNKEL (reference sequence). Deletions cut 1 base from V and 4 bases from J, with 11 bases between. The CDR3 is made up of 15 amino acids. CDR3 sequence reads: CASSQGRAPGNTIYF. The CDR3 DNA reads TGTGCCAGCAGCCAAGGGAGGGCGCCGGGAAACACCATATATTTT.

This clone appeared a single time. The chain recombines TRBV7-9 with TRBJ1-4, with TRBD1 matching over 10 bases. The CDR3 runs 14 residues. Germline CDR1 is SEHNR and CDR2 is FQNEAQ (reference sequence). V shed 5 bases and J 8 bases; nucleotides not matched to a gene: 5. The CDR3 spells CASSPETGGEKLFF. Written as DNA, the CDR3 is TGTGCCAGCAGCCCAGAGACAGGGGGCGAAAAACTGTTTTTT.

This chain links TRBV30 with TRBJ1-1, with TRBD1 identical over 7 bases. Germline CDR1 is GTSNPN and CDR2 is SVGIG (reference sequence). The V and J ends lost 8 bases and 1 base, in that order; junction bases with no gene match: 7. The CDR3 sequence is 13 residues long. The CDR3 DNA follows: TGTGCCGGAAAGCAGGGGGGGAACACTGAAGCTTTCTTT. It translates to CAGKQGGNTEAFF.

The rearrangement joins TRBV7-8 to TRBJ1-1; D gene unclear. Per the germline V gene, CDR1 is SGHVS and CDR2 is FQNEAQ. CDR3 size: 17 residues. V gave up 4 bases and J gave up 1 base, with 19 bases separating them. CDR3 amino acids: CASSYRLGSQENTEAFF. DNA of the CDR3: TGTGCCAGCAGCTACCGGTTGGGCTCCCAAGAGAACACTGAAGCTTTCTTT. Filled out from reference TRBV7-8 and TRBJ1-1, the complete variable domain reads GAGVSQSPRYKVAKRGQDVALRCDPISGHVSLFWYQQALGQGPEFLTYFQNEAQLDKSGLPSDRFFAERPEGSVSTLKIQRTQQEDSAVYLCASSYRLGSQENTEAFFGQGTRLTVV.